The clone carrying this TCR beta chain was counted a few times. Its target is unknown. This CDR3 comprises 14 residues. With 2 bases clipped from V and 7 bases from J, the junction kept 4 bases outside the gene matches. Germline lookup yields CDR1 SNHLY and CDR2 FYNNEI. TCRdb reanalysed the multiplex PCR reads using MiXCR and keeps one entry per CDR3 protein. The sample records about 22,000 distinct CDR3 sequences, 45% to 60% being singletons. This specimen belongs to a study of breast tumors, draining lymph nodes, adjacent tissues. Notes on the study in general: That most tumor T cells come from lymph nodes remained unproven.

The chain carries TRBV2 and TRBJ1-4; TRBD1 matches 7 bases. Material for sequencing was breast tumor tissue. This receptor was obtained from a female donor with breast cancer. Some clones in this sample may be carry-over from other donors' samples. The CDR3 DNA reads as TGTGCCAGCAGTGAAAACAGGGGTGCTGAAAAACTGTTTTTT. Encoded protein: CASSENRGAEKLFF.